The 2 T cell receptor beta chains below were found in one sample sequenced in a study of cytomegalovirus exposure and HLA in healthy donors. In the PCR, 60 Vbeta and 13 Jbeta primers were used. Assay: immunoSEQ multiplex PCR; the TCRdb copy retains only in-frame clones and omits some. This sample has some 130,000 clones, with 55% to 75% found just once. The sequenced sample was PBMCs. The receptors originated from a human donor in good health.

This chain uses TRBV5-1 with TRBJ2-3, with D possibly matching TRBD1 (5 bases). Looked up from germline, CDR1 is SGHRS and CDR2 is YFSETQ. The V end lost 6 bases, the J end lost 0 bases, and 14 bases lay between the germline ends. This CDR3 spans 15 amino acids. The CDR3 sequence is CASTQGPGSTDTQYF. The CDR3 region has the DNA TGCGCCAGCACCCAGGGTCCGGGTAGCACAGATACGCAGTATTTT.

This clone was counted a single time. V usage is TRBV4-1 and J usage is TRBJ1-5, with 11 bases fitting TRBD1. The CDR3 has 16 residues. V shed 1 base, J shed 5 bases, and the junction held 4 bases outside the gene matches. The germline V gene encodes CDR1 MGHRA and CDR2 YSYEKL. The CDR3 region is CASSQALGQGDQPQHF. CDR3 DNA sequence: TGCGCCAGCAGCCAAGCCCTGGGACAGGGGGATCAGCCCCAGCATTTT.